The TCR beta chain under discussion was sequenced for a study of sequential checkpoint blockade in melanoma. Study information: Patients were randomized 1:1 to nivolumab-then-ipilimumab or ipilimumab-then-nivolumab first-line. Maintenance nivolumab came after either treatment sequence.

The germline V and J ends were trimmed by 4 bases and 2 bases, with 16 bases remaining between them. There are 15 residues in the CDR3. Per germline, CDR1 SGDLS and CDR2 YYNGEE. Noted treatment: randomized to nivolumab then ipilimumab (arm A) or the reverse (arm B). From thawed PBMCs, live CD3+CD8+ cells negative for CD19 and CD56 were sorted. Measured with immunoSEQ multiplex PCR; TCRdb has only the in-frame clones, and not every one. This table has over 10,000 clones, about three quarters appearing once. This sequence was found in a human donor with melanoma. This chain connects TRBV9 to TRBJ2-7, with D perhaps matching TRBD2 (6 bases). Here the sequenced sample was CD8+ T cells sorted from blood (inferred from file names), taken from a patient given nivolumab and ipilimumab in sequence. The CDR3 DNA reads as TGTGCCAGCAGCCCTTATAGCGGAAATGCCTACGAGCAGTACTTC. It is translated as CASSPYSGNAYEQYF.